Given below is one T cell receptor (beta chain) in context. The sample belongs to a study of blood T cell repertoires in COVID-19. Profiling relied on immunoSEQ multiplex PCR, and the TCRdb table lists in-frame clones only, not all of them. The data show about 110,000 clones, over 80% seen once. The CDR3 consists of 12 residues. Trimming removed 4 bases from V and 8 bases from J, with 12 bases in between. Germline CDR1 reads SGHDT; CDR2 reads YYEEEE. The sequence derives from a woman in her 70s with acute or convalescent COVID-19. Sequencing was done on a sample of peripheral blood. The chain employs TRBV5-6 and TRBJ1-1; D gene ambiguous. The CDR3 sequence is CASSLPNGEAFF. In nucleotides, the CDR3 is TGTGCCAGCAGCCTACCAAACGGGGAAGCTTTCTTT.